This T cell receptor beta chain derives from a study of Graves' ophthalmopathy and Graves' hyperthyroidism. Transcripts of RNA were the source for amplifying TCR beta CDR3 regions. First-round RT-PCR used HTBI primers; second-round multiplex PCR followed. TCRdb used MiXCR to reprocess the multiplex PCR reads, holding one entry per CDR3 protein. The repertoire has some 240,000 distinct CDR3 sequences, roughly 50% of them found once; the top ten carry around half. A duration under 3 months, NOSPECS ≥4, CAS ≥3 and moderate-to-severe activity characterized the donors with ophthalmopathy. The PBMCs had their origin in 10 ml of fresh peripheral blood. This clonotype was counted between two and nine times. The antigen remains undetermined. Study findings and constraints: Its predictions of ophthalmopathy progression gave the model 70.59% sensitivity and roughly 76% specificity. In blood appeared most of the expanded thyroid clonotypes whose frequency exceeded 0.001.

V lost 4 bases and J lost 5; bases outside the gene matches: 3. CDR3 length: 13 amino acids. CDR1 is SGHDT and CDR2 is YYEEEE in the germline V gene. The material sequenced was peripheral blood. The sequence derives from an adult man with Graves' ophthalmopathy. The J gene is TRBJ2-7, the V gene TRBV5-6; TRBD1 matches 10 bases. CDR3 in DNA: TGTGCCAGCAGCGCCGGGACAGGGGACGAGCAGTACTTC. It translates to CASSAGTGDEQYF.